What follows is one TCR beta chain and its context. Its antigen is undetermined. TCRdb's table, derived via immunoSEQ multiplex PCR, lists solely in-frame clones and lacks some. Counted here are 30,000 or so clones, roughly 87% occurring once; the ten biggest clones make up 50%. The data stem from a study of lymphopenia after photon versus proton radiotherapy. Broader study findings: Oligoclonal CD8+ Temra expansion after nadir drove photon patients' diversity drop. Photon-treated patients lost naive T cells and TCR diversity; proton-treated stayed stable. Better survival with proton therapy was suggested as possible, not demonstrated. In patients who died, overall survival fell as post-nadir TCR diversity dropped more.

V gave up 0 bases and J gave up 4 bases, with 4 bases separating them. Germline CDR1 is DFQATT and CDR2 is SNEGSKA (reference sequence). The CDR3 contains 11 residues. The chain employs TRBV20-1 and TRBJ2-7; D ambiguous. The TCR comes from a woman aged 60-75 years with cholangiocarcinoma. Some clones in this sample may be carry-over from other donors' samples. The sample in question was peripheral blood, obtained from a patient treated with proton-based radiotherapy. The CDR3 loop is CSARENYEQYF. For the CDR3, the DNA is TGCAGTGCTAGAGAGAATTACGAGCAGTACTTC.